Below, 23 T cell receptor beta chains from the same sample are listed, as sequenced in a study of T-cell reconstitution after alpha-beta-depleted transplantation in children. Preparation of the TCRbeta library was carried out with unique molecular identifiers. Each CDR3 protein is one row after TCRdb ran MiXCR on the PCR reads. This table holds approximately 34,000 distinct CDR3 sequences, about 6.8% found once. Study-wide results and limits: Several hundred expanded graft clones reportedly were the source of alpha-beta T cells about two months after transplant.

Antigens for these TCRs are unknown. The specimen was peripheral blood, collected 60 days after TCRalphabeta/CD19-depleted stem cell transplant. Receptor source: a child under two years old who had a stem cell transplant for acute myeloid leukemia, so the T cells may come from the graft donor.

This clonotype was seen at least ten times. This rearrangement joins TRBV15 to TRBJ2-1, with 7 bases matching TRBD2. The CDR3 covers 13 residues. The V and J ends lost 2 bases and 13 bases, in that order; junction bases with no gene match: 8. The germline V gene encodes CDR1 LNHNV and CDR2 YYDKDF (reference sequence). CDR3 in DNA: TGTGCCACCAGCAGATTTTTAGCGGGCCCACAGTTCTTC. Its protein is CATSRFLAGPQFF.

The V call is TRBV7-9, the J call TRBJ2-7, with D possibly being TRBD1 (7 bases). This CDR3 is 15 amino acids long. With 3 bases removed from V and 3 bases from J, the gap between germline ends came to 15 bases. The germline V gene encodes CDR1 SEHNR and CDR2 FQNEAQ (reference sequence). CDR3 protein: CASSFRGTDRYEQYF. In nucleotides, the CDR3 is TGTGCCAGCAGCTTCCGCGGGACAGATCGCTACGAGCAGTACTTC. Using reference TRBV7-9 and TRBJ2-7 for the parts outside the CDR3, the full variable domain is DTGVSQNPRHKITKRGQNVTFRCDPISEHNRLYWYRQTLGQGPEFLTYFQNEAQLEKSRLLSDRFSAERPKGSFSTLEIQRTEQGDSAMYLCASSFRGTDRYEQYFGPGTRLTVT.

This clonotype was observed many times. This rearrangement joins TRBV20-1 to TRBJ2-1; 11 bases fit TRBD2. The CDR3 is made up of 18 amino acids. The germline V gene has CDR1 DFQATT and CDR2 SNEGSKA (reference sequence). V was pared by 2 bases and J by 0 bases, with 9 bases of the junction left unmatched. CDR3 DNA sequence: TGCAGTGCTAGAATACTAGCGGGAGCTGGGAGCTCCTACAATGAGCAGTTCTTC. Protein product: CSARILAGAGSSYNEQFF.

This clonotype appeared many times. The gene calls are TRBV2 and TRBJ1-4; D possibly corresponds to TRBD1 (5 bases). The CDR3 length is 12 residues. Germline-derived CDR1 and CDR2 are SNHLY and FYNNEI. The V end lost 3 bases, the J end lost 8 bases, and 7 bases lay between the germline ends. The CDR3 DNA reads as TGTGCCAGCAGTGAGAGGGGAGAAAAACTGTTTTTT. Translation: CASSERGEKLFF.

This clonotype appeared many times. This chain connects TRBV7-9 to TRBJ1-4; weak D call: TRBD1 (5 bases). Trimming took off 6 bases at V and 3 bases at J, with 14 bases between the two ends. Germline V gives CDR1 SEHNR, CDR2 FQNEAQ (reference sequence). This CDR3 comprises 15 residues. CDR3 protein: CASSQGAVPNEKLFF. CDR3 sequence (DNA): TGTGCCAGCAGTCAAGGGGCAGTCCCTAATGAAAAACTGTTTTTT. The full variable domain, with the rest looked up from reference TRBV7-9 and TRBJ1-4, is DTGVSQNPRHKITKRGQNVTFRCDPISEHNRLYWYRQTLGQGPEFLTYFQNEAQLEKSRLLSDRFSAERPKGSFSTLEIQRTEQGDSAMYLCASSQGAVPNEKLFFGSGTQLSVL.

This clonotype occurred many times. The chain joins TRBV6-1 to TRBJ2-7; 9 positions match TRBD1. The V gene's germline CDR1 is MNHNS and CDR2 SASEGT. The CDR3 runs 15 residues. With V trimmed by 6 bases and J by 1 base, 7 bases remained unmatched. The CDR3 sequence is CASRRRQGVSYEQYF. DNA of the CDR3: TGTGCCAGCAGGCGACGACAGGGGGTGTCCTACGAGCAGTACTTC.

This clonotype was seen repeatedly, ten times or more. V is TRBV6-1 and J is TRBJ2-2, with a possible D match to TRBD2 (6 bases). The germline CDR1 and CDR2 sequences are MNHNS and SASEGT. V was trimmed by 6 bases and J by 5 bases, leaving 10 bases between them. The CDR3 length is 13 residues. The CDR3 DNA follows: TGTGCCAGCAGCTTCCGGGGGACCGGGGAGCTGTTTTTT. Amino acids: CASSFRGTGELFF.

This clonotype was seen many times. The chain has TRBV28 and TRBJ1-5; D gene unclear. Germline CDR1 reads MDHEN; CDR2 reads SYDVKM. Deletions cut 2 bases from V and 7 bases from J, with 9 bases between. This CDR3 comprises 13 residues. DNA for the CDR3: TGTGCCAGCAGTTTACAGTTTTCCCAGCCCCAGCATTTT. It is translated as CASSLQFSQPQHF.

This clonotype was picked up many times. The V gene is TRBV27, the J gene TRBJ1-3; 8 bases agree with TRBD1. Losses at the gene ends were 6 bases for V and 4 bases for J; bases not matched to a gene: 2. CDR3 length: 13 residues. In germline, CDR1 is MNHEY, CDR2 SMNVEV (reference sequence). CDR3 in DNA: TGTGCCAGCAGGACAGGGGTCGGAAACACCATATATTTT. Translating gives CASRTGVGNTIYF.

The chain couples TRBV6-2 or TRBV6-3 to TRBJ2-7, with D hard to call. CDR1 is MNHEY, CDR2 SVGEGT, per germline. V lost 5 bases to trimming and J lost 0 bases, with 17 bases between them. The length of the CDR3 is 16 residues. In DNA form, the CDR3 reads TGTGCCAGCAGTCCCCTCGTCGGTAGGAGCTCCTACGAGCAGTACTTC. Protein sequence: CASSPLVGRSSYEQYF.

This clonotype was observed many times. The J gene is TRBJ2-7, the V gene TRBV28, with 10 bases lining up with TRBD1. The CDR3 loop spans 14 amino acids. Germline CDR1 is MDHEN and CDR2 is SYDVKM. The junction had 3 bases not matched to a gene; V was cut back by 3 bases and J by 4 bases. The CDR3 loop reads CASSFGQGGYEQYF. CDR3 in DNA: TGTGCCAGCAGTTTCGGACAGGGGGGGTACGAGCAGTACTTC.

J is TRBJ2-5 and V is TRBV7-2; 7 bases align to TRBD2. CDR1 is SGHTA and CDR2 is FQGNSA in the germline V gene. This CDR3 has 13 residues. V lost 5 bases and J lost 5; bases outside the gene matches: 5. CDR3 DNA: TGTGCCAGCAGCCGCCAGGGAGGGGAGACCCAGTACTTC. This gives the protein CASSRQGGETQYF.

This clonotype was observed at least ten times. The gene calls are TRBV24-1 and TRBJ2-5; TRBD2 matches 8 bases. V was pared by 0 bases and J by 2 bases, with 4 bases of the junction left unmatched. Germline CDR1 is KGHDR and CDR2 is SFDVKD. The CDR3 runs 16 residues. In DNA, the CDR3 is TGTGCCACCAGTGATTTGACTAGCGGACTTCAAGAGACCCAGTACTTC. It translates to CATSDLTSGLQETQYF.

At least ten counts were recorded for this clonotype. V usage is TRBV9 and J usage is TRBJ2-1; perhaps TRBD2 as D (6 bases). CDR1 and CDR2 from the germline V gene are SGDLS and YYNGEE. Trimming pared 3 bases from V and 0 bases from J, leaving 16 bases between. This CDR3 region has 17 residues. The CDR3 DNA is TGTGCCAGCAGCGGACTGGGGGGAACGAGCTCCTACAATGAGCAGTTCTTC. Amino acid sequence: CASSGLGGTSSYNEQFF. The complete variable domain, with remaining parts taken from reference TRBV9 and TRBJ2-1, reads DSGVTQTPKHLITATGQRVTLRCSPRSGDLSVYWYQQSLDQGLQFLIQYYNGEERAKGNILERFSAQQFPDLHSELNLSSLELGDSALYFCASSGLGGTSSYNEQFFGPGTRLTVL.

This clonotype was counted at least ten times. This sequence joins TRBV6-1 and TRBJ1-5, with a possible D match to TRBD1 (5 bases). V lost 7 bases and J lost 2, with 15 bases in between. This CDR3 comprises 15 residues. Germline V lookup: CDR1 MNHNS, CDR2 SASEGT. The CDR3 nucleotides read TGTGCCAGCAAAGGGAGGAGGGGAGGCAATCAGCCCCAGCATTTT. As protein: CASKGRRGGNQPQHF.

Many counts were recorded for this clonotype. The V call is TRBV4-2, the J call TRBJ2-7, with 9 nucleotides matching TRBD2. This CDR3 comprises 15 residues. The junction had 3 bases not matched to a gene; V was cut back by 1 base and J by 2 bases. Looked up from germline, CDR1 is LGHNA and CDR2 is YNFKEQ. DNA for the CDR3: TGTGCCAGCAGCCAAGTGACTAGCGGCACCTACGAGCAGTACTTC. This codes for CASSQVTSGTYEQYF.

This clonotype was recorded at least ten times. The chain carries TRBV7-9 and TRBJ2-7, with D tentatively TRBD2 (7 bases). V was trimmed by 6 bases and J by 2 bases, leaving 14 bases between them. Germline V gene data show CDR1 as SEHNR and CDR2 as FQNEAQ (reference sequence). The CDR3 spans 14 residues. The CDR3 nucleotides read TGTGCCAGCAGTTTTGGGGGGGCCCCCTACGAGCAGTACTTC. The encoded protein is CASSFGGAPYEQYF.

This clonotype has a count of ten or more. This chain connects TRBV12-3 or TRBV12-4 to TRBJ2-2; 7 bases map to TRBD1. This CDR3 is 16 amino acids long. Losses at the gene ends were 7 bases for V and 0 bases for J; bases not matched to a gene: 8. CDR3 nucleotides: TGTGCCAGCAACCCAGACAGGGCGTCGAACACCGGGGAGCTGTTTTTT. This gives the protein CASNPDRASNTGELFF.

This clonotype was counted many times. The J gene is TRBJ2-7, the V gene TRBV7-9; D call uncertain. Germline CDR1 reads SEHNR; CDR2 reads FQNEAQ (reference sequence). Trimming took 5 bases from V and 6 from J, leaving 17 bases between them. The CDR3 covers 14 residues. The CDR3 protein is CASSPGPSAGEQYF. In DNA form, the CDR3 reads TGTGCCAGCAGCCCCGGGCCGTCAGCCGGCGAGCAGTACTTC.

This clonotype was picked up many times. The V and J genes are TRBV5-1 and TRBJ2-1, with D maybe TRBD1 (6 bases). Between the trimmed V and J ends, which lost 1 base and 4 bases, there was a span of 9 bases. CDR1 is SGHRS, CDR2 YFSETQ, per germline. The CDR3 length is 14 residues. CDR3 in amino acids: CASSLRGSYNEQFF. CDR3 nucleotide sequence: TGCGCCAGCAGCTTGAGGGGGAGTTACAATGAGCAGTTCTTC.

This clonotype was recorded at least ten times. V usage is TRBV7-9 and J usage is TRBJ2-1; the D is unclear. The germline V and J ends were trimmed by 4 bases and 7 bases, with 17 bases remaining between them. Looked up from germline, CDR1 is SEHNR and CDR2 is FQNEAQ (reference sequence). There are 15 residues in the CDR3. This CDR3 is CASSSPLGYENEQFF. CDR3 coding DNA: TGTGCCAGCAGCTCCCCGTTGGGGTATGAAAATGAGCAGTTCTTC. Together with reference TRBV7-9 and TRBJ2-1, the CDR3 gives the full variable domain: DTGVSQNPRHKITKRGQNVTFRCDPISEHNRLYWYRQTLGQGPEFLTYFQNEAQLEKSRLLSDRFSAERPKGSFSTLEIQRTEQGDSAMYLCASSSPLGYENEQFFGPGTRLTVL.

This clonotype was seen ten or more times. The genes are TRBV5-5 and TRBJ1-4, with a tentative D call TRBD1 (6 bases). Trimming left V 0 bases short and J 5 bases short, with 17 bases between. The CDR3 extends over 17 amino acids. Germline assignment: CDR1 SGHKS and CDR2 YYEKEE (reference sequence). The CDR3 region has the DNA TGTGCCAGCAGCTTGGGGGTGACAGGAGGGGGGAATGAAAAACTGTTTTTT. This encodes CASSLGVTGGGNEKLFF.

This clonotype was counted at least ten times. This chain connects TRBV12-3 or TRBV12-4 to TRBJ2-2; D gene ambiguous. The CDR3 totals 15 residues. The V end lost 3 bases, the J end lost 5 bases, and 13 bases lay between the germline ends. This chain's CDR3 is CASSFFVLSTGELFF. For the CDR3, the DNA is TGTGCCAGCAGTTTCTTTGTGTTATCGACCGGGGAGCTGTTTTTT.